Following are 24 T cell receptor beta chains from one sample sequenced in a study of blood T cell repertoires in COVID-19. Sequencing was performed with immunoSEQ multiplex PCR; in TCRdb, only in-frame clones are kept and a portion is missing. The table has some 120,000 clones, around nine tenths seen once. Material: peripheral blood. The source is a man aged 50-59 years with acute or convalescent COVID-19.

The chain couples TRBV10-3 to TRBJ1-1; TRBD1 matches 10 bases. Germline values: CDR1 ENHRY, CDR2 SYGVKD. CDR3 length: 16 residues. The trim removed 3 bases at V and 4 bases at J, leaving 8 bases unmatched. This chain's CDR3 is CAISDSDRGRGTEAFF. The CDR3, as DNA: TGTGCCATCAGTGATTCAGACAGGGGGCGAGGCACTGAAGCTTTCTTT.

This clone was seen only once. The chain carries TRBV7-8 and TRBJ2-1; 11 bases map to TRBD2. The trim removed 5 bases at V and 9 bases at J, leaving 21 bases unmatched. This CDR3 contains 19 residues. Germline values: CDR1 SGHVS, CDR2 FQNEAQ. The CDR3 DNA is TGTGCCAGCAGCCCCCGGACAGGGACGATGCTAGCGGGAGGAGGTGAGCAGTTCTTC. Its protein is CASSPRTGTMLAGGGEQFF.

The V call is TRBV30, the J call TRBJ1-1; 10 nucleotides match TRBD1. V dropped 4 bases and J dropped 6; count of bases not matched to a gene: 11. The CDR3 loop spans 15 amino acids. The germline V gene encodes CDR1 GTSNPN and CDR2 SVGIG (reference sequence). The CDR3 bases are TGTGCCTGGAAATACCGGGACAGGGGATTCGCTGAAGCTTTCTTT. This codes for CAWKYRDRGFAEAFF.

V is TRBV20-1 and J is TRBJ1-1; 11 positions agree with TRBD1. The CDR3 length is 15 residues. Germline V lookup: CDR1 DFQATT, CDR2 SNEGSKA (reference sequence). The V and J ends lost 3 bases and 2 bases, in that order; junction bases with no gene match: 5. CDR3 in amino acids: CSASRTGGGNTEAFF. The CDR3 nucleotides are TGCAGTGCTAGTAGGACAGGGGGCGGAAACACTGAAGCTTTCTTT.

The chain joins TRBV5-1 to TRBJ2-1; 8 nucleotides match TRBD2. Germline CDR1 SGHRS, CDR2 YFSETQ. The CDR3 has 17 residues. The J segment lost 3 bases and the V segment lost 0 bases, leaving 8 bases of the junction unmatched. CDR3: CASSLAHSGVDYNEQFF. The CDR3 region has the DNA TGCGCCAGCAGCTTGGCACATAGCGGGGTGGACTACAATGAGCAGTTCTTC.

The chain couples TRBV2 to TRBJ1-3, with a tentative D call TRBD1 (5 bases). The V end lost 11 bases, the J end lost 0 bases, and 14 bases lay between the germline ends. The CDR3 sequence is 14 residues long. Germline V gene data show CDR1 as SNHLY and CDR2 as FYNNEI. The CDR3 sequence is CAFSDISSGNTIYF. The CDR3 DNA reads as TGTGCCTTTTCGGACATCAGCTCTGGAAACACCATATATTTT.

CDR3 in amino acids: CSARQIEAFF. The CDR3 coding sequence is TGCAGCGCCCGCCAGATTGAAGCTTTCTTT. This chain connects TRBV29-1 to TRBJ1-1; D call uncertain. The CDR3 has 10 amino acids. Germline loops: CDR1 SQVTM, CDR2 ANQGSEA. V shed 7 bases and J shed 7 bases, with 10 bases lying between them.

The genes are TRBV30 and TRBJ2-2; 12 nucleotides align to TRBD1. The CDR3 is 16 residues long. Per the germline V gene, CDR1 is GTSNPN and CDR2 is SVGIG (reference sequence). J was trimmed by 2 bases and V by 2 bases; bases with no gene match: 3. CDR3 bases: TGTGCCTGGAGTAGGGACAGGGGGCGTAACACCGGGGAGCTGTTTTTT. As protein: CAWSRDRGRNTGELFF.

The rearrangement joins TRBV6-5 to TRBJ1-6; 10 nucleotides agree with TRBD1. The CDR3 is 15 amino acids. J gave up 5 bases and V 2 bases, and 0 bases lay outside the gene matches. Germline V lookup: CDR1 MNHEY, CDR2 SVGAGI. CDR3 nucleotide sequence: TGTGCCAGCAGTTACGGGACAGGGGATAATTCACCCCTCCACTTT. This codes for CASSYGTGDNSPLHF.

This chain joins TRBV12-3 or TRBV12-4 and TRBJ1-1; D remains unclear. The CDR3 contains 12 residues. Trimming took 7 bases from V and 8 from J, leaving 14 bases between them. The CDR3 DNA is TGTGCCAGCACCTTAGGCCGGGAAGAAGCTTTCTTT. It translates to CASTLGREEAFF.

Here the CDR3 reads CASSPGGANYGYTF. CDR3 nucleotide sequence: TGTGCCAGCTCACCCGGGGGAGCTAACTATGGCTACACCTTC. The V and J genes are TRBV18 and TRBJ1-2; D may be TRBD1 (5 bases). The germline gives CDR1 KGHSH, CDR2 LQKENI. The CDR3 has 14 residues. V gave up 3 bases and J gave up 0 bases, with 8 bases separating them.

The chain carries TRBV27 and TRBJ2-7, with 7 bases matching TRBD1. The V and J ends lost 2 bases and 2 bases, in that order; junction bases with no gene match: 12. The CDR3 covers 17 residues. Germline CDR1 and CDR2: MNHEY and SMNVEV (reference sequence). CDR3 nucleotides: TGTGCCAGCAGTTTACTAGGGCCACAGGGGCAAACCTACGAGCAGTACTTC. Protein product: CASSLLGPQGQTYEQYF.

The genes are TRBV11-2 and TRBJ1-2; D might be TRBD1 (6 bases). The V end was cut by 2 bases, the J end by 0 bases, with 13 bases between. Germline V gene lookup returns CDR1 SGHAT and CDR2 FQNNGV. This CDR3 is built from 16 residues. The CDR3 protein is CASSLYRTEANYGYTF. The CDR3 DNA follows: TGTGCCAGCAGCTTATACAGGACAGAAGCTAACTATGGCTACACCTTC.

This chain uses TRBV11-2 with TRBJ2-2; D remains ambiguous. With 1 base removed from V and 7 bases from J, the gap between germline ends came to 10 bases. Germline assignment: CDR1 SGHAT and CDR2 FQNNGV. This CDR3 is built from 14 residues. The CDR3 here is CASSLVAENGELFF. CDR3 in DNA: TGTGCCAGCAGCTTAGTGGCGGAAAACGGGGAGCTGTTTTTT.

The table lists this clone with a few counts. J is TRBJ1-1 and V is TRBV19; no firm D call. Germline assignment: CDR1 LNHDA and CDR2 SQIVND (reference sequence). This CDR3 is 14 amino acids long. V was pared by 4 bases and J by 0 bases, with 9 bases between. For the CDR3, the DNA is TGTGCCAGTAGTAGGGAGGGCATGAACACTGAAGCTTTCTTT. This codes for CASSREGMNTEAFF.

The V gene is TRBV10-2, the J gene TRBJ1-5; 7 bases agree with TRBD1. This CDR3 is built from 13 residues. Germline V lookup: CDR1 WSHSY, CDR2 SAAADI. The V and J ends lost 8 bases and 2 bases, in that order; junction bases with no gene match: 3. The CDR3 is CASSGQGNQPQHF. The CDR3 DNA reads as TGCGCCAGCTCAGGACAGGGCAATCAGCCCCAGCATTTT.

The rearrangement uses TRBV19 and TRBJ2-7, with 7 bases fitting TRBD2. The CDR3 totals 16 residues. Unmatched junction bases numbered 11, after V lost 4 bases and J lost 2 bases. Germline V lookup: CDR1 LNHDA, CDR2 SQIVND (reference sequence). The CDR3 DNA reads as TGTGCCAGTAGTAAGACGGCGGGAGTCGTTCCCTACGAGCAGTACTTC. This gives the protein CASSKTAGVVPYEQYF.

This clone was found once. The chain carries TRBV6-5 and TRBJ1-1, with TRBD1 matching 9 bases. The CDR3 totals 13 residues. V lost 5 bases and J lost 6; bases outside the gene matches: 4. Germline lookup yields CDR1 MNHEY and CDR2 SVGAGI. CDR3 loop: CASSLRDRAEAFF. CDR3 in DNA: TGTGCCAGCAGTCTCCGGGACAGGGCTGAAGCTTTCTTT.

The chain combines TRBV14 with TRBJ1-1; perhaps TRBD1 as D (5 bases). The length of the CDR3 is 13 residues. Germline CDR1 reads SGHDN; CDR2 reads FVKESK. Deletions cut 5 bases from V and 8 bases from J, with 15 bases between. In DNA form, the CDR3 reads TGTGCCAGCAGCGTACAGGCCCCGAACGAAGCTTTCTTT. It translates to CASSVQAPNEAFF.

The rearrangement joins TRBV27 to TRBJ1-4, with TRBD1 matching 8 bases. V trimming: 4 bases; J trimming: 7 bases; junction bases outside the gene matches: 8. The germline V gene encodes CDR1 MNHEY and CDR2 SMNVEV (reference sequence). This CDR3 is built from 15 residues. CDR3 residues: CASSSTGVSGEKLFF. The CDR3 region has the DNA TGTGCCAGCAGTTCGACAGGGGTGTCGGGTGAAAAACTGTTTTTT.

The CDR3 DNA reads as TGTGCCAGCAGCCGCCGGGACTACCAAGAGACCCAGTACTTC. It translates to CASSRRDYQETQYF. The chain carries TRBV3-1 (or the pseudogene TRBV3-2) and TRBJ2-5, with a weak D call TRBD2 (6 bases). CDR3 size: 14 residues. Trimming left V 4 bases short and J 0 bases short, with 9 bases between. Germline V gene data show CDR1 as LGHDT and CDR2 as YNNKEL (reference sequence).

This clone was seen just once. The CDR3 sequence: CASSSRGFGRAFF. In DNA form, the CDR3 reads TGTGCCAGCAGTTCCCGGGGGTTTGGTAGAGCTTTCTTT. The rearrangement links TRBV6-5 to TRBJ1-1; maybe TRBD1 (5 bases). In germline, CDR1 is MNHEY, CDR2 SVGAGI. Trimming took 4 bases from V and 10 from J, leaving 16 bases between them. There are 13 residues in the CDR3.

The chain combines TRBV24-1 with TRBJ1-6; unclear D gene. Germline CDR1 reads KGHDR; CDR2 reads SFDVKD. This CDR3 has 21 residues. With 1 base removed from V and 0 bases from J, the gap between germline ends came to 21 bases. As DNA, the CDR3 is TGTGCCACCAGTGATTTCCCCTTTCCGCGGGATAAGAGCTCCTATAATTCACCCCTCCACTTT. It translates to CATSDFPFPRDKSSYNSPLHF.

The chain couples TRBV3-1 (or the pseudogene TRBV3-2) to TRBJ2-1, with 10 bases fitting TRBD2. The CDR3 length is 16 residues. Trimming cost V 2 bases and J 2 bases; bases outside gene matches: 3. Germline V lookup: CDR1 LGHDT, CDR2 YNNKEL (reference sequence). The CDR3 DNA reads as TGTGCCAGCAGCCAATCCCTAGCGGGAGCCTACAATGAGCAGTTCTTC. It yields the protein CASSQSLAGAYNEQFF.